The rows below give T cell receptor beta chains drawn from one sample of a study of blood T cell repertoires in COVID-19. Profiling relied on immunoSEQ multiplex PCR, and the TCRdb table lists in-frame clones only, not all of them. The sample carries about 200,000 clones, 83% recorded once. Sequencing was carried out using PBMCs or T cells enriched from blood (not recorded which). These receptors all stem from a woman aged 45-65 years who had been exposed to COVID-19. Each CDR3 is given with its conserved first and last residue.

CDR3,V,J
CATAGEKITYNEQFF,TRBV28,TRBJ2-1
CASSLGPGGADNQPQHF,TRBV4-2,TRBJ1-5
CASSPQTYNSPLHF,TRBV27,TRBJ1-6
CASRGTEGINEKLFF,TRBV4-1,TRBJ1-4
CASSRQTNYGYTF,TRBV3-1/TRBV3-2,TRBJ1-2
CASSRTADNYGYTF,TRBV5-4,TRBJ1-2
CSAIDPGGAGQDTQYF,TRBV20-1,TRBJ2-3
CASSATAGPGAHQETQYF,TRBV9,TRBJ2-5
CASMHRSNEQFF,TRBV12-3/TRBV12-4,TRBJ2-1
CATSQTLGNIQYF,TRBV24-1,TRBJ2-4
CASSRNRGYTF,TRBV19,TRBJ1-2
CASRRDYGYTF,TRBV12-3/TRBV12-4,TRBJ1-2
CASSLAAGYEQFF,TRBV5-4,TRBJ2-1
CASSLLAATDTQYF,TRBV2,TRBJ2-3
CASRPGTPRSSGANVLTF,TRBV9,TRBJ2-6
CASSLVRRGEAFF,TRBV5-6,TRBJ1-1
CASSQVQGGELFF,TRBV14,TRBJ2-2
CASSVATGAAETQYF,TRBV9,TRBJ2-5
CASSLGTGSYEQYF,TRBV11-2,TRBJ2-7
CASRPSLGHTEAFF,TRBV19,TRBJ1-1
CASSYSTSTEAFF,TRBV6-5,TRBJ1-1
CASSSEGLMEGRGTEAFF,TRBV4-1,TRBJ1-1